This T cell receptor (beta chain) originates from a study of T cell responses to AZD1222 COVID-19 vaccine. The CDR3 has 15 residues. The V gene's germline CDR1 is SGHTA and CDR2 FQGNSA. V lost 0 bases to trimming and J lost 1 base, with 6 bases between them. Assay: immunoSEQ multiplex PCR; the TCRdb copy retains only in-frame clones and omits some. The sample contains around 140,000 clones, over 75% of which appear only once. The input for sequencing was peripheral blood, taken on day 0 of AZD1222 vaccination. The rearrangement uses TRBV7-2 and TRBJ2-2; D not certain. This TCR derives from an adult in good health. The CDR3 sequence is CASSLARQNTGELFF. DNA of the CDR3: TGTGCCAGCAGCTTAGCGCGTCAGAACACCGGGGAGCTGTTTTTT.